These T cell receptor beta chains were read from a single sample in a study of blood T cell repertoires in COVID-19. Sequenced by immunoSEQ multiplex PCR; TCRdb stores in-frame clones only, minus some. The table lists 150,000 or so clones, approximately 83% of them singletons, with around 8.4% in the top ten. Sequencing used PBMCs or T cells enriched from blood (not recorded which). The source is a man in his fifties or sixties who had recovered from COVID-19. CDR3s include the opening cysteine and the closing phenylalanine or tryptophan. The D gene is left open where the match is weak. The size field is filled for only some rows; it gives once, few, many or a size class.

size	D	V	J	CDR3	DNA
few	NA	TRBV19	TRBJ1-5	CASNQQQGNQPQHF	TGTGCCAGTAACCAACAACAGGGCAATCAGCCCCAGCATTTT
NA	TRBD1	TRBV5-6	TRBJ1-2	CASSLGGPTGDYGYTF	TGTGCCAGCAGCTTGGGGGGTCCTACAGGGGACTATGGCTACACCTTC
NA	NA	TRBV25-1	TRBJ1-1	CASSEGGATEAFF	TGTGCCAGCAGTGAAGGGGGGGCGACTGAAGCTTTCTTT
NA	TRBD2	TRBV7-2	TRBJ2-7	CASSLVGSGGSYEQYF	TGTGCCAGCAGCTTAGTGGGTAGCGGGGGCTCCTACGAGCAGTACTTC
NA	TRBD1	TRBV5-6	TRBJ2-7	CASSFRQGTYEQYF	TGTGCCAGCAGCTTTCGACAGGGGACTTACGAGCAGTACTTC
once	TRBD2	TRBV7-2	TRBJ2-3	CASSLARGARTDTQYF	TGTGCCAGCAGCTTAGCGCGGGGGGCCCGCACAGATACGCAGTATTTT
NA	TRBD1	TRBV6-1	TRBJ2-3	CASSEALTGAQYF	TGTGCCAGCAGTGAAGCGCTGACAGGGGCGCAGTATTTT
NA	TRBD1	TRBV28	TRBJ1-5	CASSQGATGNQPQHF	TGTGCCAGCAGCCAGGGGGCGACGGGCAATCAGCCCCAGCATTTT
NA	TRBD2	TRBV7-6	TRBJ2-3	CASSVSAGGGGTQYF	TGTGCCAGCAGCGTCTCAGCGGGAGGGGGGGGTACGCAGTATTTT
NA	NA	TRBV9	TRBJ2-7	CASSAPVYEQYF	TGTGCCAGCAGCGCCCCCGTTTACGAGCAGTACTTC
NA	NA	TRBV7-2	TRBJ1-5	CASSLWLGSNQPQHF	TGTGCCAGCAGCTTATGGTTGGGCAGCAATCAGCCCCAGCATTTT
NA	NA	TRBV7-6	TRBJ1-4	CASSTRPGDEKLFF	TGTGCCAGCAGTACACGCCCGGGGGACGAAAAACTGTTTTTT
few	TRBD1	TRBV27	TRBJ1-1	CASSATRQGWAFF	TGTGCCAGCAGTGCGACCAGACAGGGTTGGGCTTTCTTT
NA	NA	TRBV19	TRBJ1-6	CASSIIDRNNSPLHF	TGTGCCAGTAGTATCATAGACAGGAATAATTCACCCCTCCACTTT
NA	NA	TRBV2	TRBJ1-1	CASSESGMGTEAFF	TGTGCCAGCAGTGAATCGGGTATGGGCACTGAAGCTTTCTTT
NA	TRBD2	TRBV7-6	TRBJ2-5	CASSWGTSSETQYF	TGTGCCAGCAGTTGGGGGACTAGTTCAGAGACCCAGTACTTC
NA	NA	TRBV7-2	TRBJ2-2	CASSLGGLELRELFF	TGTGCCAGCAGCTTAGGAGGACTTGAACTCCGGGAGCTGTTTTTT
NA	NA	TRBV29-1	TRBJ2-3	CSVASPSTDTQYF	TGCAGCGTTGCGAGCCCGAGCACAGATACGCAGTATTTT
few	NA	TRBV6-5	TRBJ1-1	CASNFQGTEAFF	TGTGCCAGCAACTTTCAGGGTACTGAAGCTTTCTTT
NA	TRBD1	TRBV7-8	TRBJ1-3	CASSLGTAGNTIYF	TGTGCCAGCAGCCTAGGGACAGCTGGAAACACCATATATTTT
NA	NA	TRBV29-1	TRBJ1-3	CATLHSGNTIYF	TGCGCCACATTACACTCTGGAAACACCATATATTTT
NA	NA	TRBV12-3/TRBV12-4	TRBJ2-1	CASSRWGGDEQFF	TGTGCCAGCAGTCGATGGGGGGGCGATGAGCAGTTCTTC
NA	NA	TRBV5-4	TRBJ2-7	CASSRQQGHEQYF	TGTGCCAGCAGCCGTCAACAGGGCCACGAGCAGTACTTC
once	TRBD1	TRBV7-9	TRBJ1-2	CASSFDRQGNGYTF	TGTGCCAGCAGCTTCGACAGACAGGGGAATGGCTACACCTTC
few	NA	TRBV9	TRBJ1-1	CASSVVDSLMNTEAFF	TGTGCCAGCAGCGTAGTTGACAGCCTCATGAACACTGAAGCTTTCTTT
once	NA	TRBV27	TRBJ2-2	CASRQRAQNTGELFF	TGTGCCAGCAGACAGCGGGCACAGAACACCGGGGAGCTGTTTTTT
NA	NA	TRBV2	TRBJ2-5	CASSGLLAQYF	TGTGCCAGCAGTGGGCTCCTGGCCCAGTACTTC
NA	NA	TRBV27	TRBJ1-1	CASSLAGENTEAFF	TGTGCCAGCAGTTTAGCAGGGGAGAACACTGAAGCTTTCTTT